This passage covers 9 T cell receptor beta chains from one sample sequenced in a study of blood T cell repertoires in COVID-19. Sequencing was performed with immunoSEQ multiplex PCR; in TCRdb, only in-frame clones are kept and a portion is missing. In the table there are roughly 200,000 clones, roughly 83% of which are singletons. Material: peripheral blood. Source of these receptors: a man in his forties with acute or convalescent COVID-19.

CDR3 residues: CASSLGQANQPQHF. For the CDR3, the DNA is TGTGCCAGCAGTTTAGGGCAGGCGAATCAGCCCCAGCATTTT. The chain links TRBV27 to TRBJ1-5; D remains ambiguous. The V end was cut by 2 bases, the J end by 4 bases, with 9 bases between. The CDR3 has 14 residues. Germline CDR1 reads MNHEY; CDR2 reads SMNVEV (reference sequence).

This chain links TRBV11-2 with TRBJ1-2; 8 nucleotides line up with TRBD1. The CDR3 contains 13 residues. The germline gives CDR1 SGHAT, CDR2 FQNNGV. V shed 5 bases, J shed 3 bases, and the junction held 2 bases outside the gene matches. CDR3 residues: CASSRQGHYGYTF. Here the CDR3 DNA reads TGTGCCAGCAGCCGACAGGGGCACTATGGCTACACCTTC.

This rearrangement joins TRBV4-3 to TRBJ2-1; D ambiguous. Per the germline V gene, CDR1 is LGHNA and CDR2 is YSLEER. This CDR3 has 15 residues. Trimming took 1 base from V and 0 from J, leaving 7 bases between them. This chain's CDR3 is CASSQGSYSYNEQFF. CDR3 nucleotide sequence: TGCGCCAGCAGCCAAGGTAGCTACTCCTACAATGAGCAGTTCTTC.

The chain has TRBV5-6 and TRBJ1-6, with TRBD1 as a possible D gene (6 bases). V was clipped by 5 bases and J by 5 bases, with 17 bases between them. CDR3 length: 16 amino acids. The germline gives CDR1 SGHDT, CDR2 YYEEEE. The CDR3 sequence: CASSFGTPTHNSPLHF. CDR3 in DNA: TGTGCCAGCAGTTTCGGGACACCGACACATAATTCACCCCTCCACTTT. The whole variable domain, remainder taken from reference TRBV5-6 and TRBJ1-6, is DAGVTQSPTHLIKTRGQQVTLRCSPKSGHDTVSWYQQALGQGPQFIFQYYEEEERQRGNFPDRFSGHQFPNYSSELNVNALLLGDSALYLCASSFGTPTHNSPLHFGNGTRLTVT.

CDR3 amino acids: CASSPLEQGITEAFF. The CDR3 nucleotides read TGTGCCAGCAGCCCTCTCGAACAGGGTATCACTGAAGCTTTCTTT. The chain combines TRBV5-8 with TRBJ1-1; tentative D call: TRBD1 (6 bases). Germline values: CDR1 SGHTS, CDR2 YDEGEE. V was clipped by 4 bases and J by 4 bases, with 17 bases between them. The length of the CDR3 is 15 residues.

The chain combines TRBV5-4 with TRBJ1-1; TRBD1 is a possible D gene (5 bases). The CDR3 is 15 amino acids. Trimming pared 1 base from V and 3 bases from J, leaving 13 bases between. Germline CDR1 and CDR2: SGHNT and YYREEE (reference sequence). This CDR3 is CASSLRGGGDTEAFF. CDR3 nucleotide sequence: TGTGCCAGCAGCTTGAGGGGAGGAGGCGACACTGAAGCTTTCTTT.

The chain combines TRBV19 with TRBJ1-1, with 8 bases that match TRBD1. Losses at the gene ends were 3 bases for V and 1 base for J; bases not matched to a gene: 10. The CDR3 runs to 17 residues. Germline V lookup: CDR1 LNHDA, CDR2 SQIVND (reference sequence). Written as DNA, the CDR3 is TGTGCCAGTAGTATCGGGACAGGCGGGTTCGGGAACACTGAAGCTTTCTTT. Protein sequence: CASSIGTGGFGNTEAFF.

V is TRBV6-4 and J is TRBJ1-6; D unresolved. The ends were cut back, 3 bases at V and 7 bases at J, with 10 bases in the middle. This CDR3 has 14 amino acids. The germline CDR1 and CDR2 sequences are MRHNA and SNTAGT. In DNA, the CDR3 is TGTGCCAGCAGTGAAACCGGAGGCAATTCACCCCTCCACTTT. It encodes CASSETGGNSPLHF.

The CDR3 sequence is CASSSQGMNTEAFF. DNA for the CDR3: TGTGCCAGCAGCTCGCAGGGCATGAACACTGAAGCTTTCTTT. The V and J genes are TRBV7-9 and TRBJ1-1; TRBD1 might be the D (5 bases). With 4 bases removed from V and 0 bases from J, the gap between germline ends came to 9 bases. In germline, CDR1 is SEHNR, CDR2 FQNEAQ (reference sequence). The CDR3 has 14 amino acids.